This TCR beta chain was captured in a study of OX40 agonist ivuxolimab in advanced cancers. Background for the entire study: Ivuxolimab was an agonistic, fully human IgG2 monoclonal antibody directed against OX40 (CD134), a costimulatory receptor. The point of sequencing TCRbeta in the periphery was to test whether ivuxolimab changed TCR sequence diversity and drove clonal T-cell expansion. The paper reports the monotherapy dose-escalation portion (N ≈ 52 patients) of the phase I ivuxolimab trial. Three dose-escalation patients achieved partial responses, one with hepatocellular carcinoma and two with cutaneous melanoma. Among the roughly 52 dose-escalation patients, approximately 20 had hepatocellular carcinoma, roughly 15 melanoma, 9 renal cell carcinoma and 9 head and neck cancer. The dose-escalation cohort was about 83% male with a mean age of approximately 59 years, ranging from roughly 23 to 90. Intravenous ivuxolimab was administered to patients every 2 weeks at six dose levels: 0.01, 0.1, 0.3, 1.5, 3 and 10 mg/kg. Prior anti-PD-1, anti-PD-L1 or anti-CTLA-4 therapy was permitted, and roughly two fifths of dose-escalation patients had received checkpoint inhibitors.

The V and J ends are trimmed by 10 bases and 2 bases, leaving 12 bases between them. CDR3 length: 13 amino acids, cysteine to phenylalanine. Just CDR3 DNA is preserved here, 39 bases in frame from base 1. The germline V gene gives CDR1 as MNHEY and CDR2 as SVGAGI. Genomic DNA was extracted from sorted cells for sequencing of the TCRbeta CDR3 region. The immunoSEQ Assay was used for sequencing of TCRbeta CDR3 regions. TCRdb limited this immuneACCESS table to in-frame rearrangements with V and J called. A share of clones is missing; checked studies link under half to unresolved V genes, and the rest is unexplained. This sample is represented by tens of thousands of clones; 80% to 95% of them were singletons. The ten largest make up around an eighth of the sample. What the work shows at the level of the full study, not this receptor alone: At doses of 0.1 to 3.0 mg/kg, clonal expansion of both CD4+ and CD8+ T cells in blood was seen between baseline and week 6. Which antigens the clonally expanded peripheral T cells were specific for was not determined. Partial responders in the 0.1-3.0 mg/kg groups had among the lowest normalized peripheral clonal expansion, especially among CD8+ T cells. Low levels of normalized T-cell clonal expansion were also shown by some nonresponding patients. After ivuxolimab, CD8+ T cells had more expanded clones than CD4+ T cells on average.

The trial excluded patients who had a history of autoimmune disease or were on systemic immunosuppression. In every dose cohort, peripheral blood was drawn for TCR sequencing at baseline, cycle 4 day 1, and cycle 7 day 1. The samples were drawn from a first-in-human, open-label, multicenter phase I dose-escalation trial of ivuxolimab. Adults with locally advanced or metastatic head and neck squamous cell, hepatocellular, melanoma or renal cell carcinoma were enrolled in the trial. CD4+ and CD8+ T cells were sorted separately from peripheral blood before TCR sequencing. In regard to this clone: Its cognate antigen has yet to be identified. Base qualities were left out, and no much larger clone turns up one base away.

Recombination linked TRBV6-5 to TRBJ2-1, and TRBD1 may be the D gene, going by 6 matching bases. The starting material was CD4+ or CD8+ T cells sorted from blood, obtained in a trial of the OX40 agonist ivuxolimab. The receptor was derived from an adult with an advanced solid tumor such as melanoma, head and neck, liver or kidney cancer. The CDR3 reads CAIPGHPYNEQFF. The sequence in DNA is TGTGCCATCCCGGGACACCCCTACAATGAGCAGTTCTTC.